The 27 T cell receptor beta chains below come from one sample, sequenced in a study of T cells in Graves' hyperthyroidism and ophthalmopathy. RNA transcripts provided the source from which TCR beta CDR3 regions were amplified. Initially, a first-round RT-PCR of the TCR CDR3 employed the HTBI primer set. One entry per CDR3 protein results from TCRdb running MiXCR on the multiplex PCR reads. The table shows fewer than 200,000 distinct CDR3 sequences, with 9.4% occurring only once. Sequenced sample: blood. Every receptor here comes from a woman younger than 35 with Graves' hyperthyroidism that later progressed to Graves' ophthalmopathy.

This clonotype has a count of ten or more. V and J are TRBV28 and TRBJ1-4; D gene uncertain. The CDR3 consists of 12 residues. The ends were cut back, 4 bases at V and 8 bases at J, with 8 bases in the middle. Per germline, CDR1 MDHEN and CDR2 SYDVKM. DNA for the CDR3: TGTGCCAGCAGTTCTTATGAGGAAAAACTGTTTTTT. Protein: CASSSYEEKLFF.

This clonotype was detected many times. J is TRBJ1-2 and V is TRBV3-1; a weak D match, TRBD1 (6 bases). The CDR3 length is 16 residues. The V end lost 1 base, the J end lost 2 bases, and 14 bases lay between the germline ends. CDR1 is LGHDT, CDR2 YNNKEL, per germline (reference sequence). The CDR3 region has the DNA TGTGCCAGCAGCCAAGGCCCGGGGGGCGTGAACTATGGCTACACCTTC. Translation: CASSQGPGGVNYGYTF.

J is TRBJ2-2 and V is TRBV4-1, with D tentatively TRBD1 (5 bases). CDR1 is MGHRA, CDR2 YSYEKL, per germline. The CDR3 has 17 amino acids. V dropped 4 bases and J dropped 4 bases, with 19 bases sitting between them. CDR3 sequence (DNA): TGCGCCAGCAGCCCCGCCCCGTTAGGGGCCTCCACCGGGGAGCTGTTTTTT. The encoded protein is CASSPAPLGASTGELFF.

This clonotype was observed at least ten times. CDR3 bases: TGTGCCACCAGCAGAGATCCGGCGGGAGTACTCGCAGATACGCAGTATTTT. Residues: CATSRDPAGVLADTQYF. The chain joins TRBV15 to TRBJ2-3; 7 nucleotides agree with TRBD2. Unmatched junction bases numbered 10, after V lost 0 bases and J lost 4 bases. CDR1 and CDR2 (germline): LNHNV, YYDKDF (reference sequence). The CDR3 contains 17 residues.

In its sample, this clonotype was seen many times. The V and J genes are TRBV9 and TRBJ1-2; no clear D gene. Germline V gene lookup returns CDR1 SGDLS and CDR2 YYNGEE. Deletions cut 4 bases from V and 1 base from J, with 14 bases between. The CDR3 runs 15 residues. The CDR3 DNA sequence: TGTGCCAGCAGCCCGCGGGCAGAATTTAACTATGGCTACACCTTC. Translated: CASSPRAEFNYGYTF.

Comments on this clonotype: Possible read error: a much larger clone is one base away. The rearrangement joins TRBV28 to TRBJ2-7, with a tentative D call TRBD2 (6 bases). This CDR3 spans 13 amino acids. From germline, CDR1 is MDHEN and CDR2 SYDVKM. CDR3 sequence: CASSPQEGYEQHF. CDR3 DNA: TGTGCCAGCAGTCCCCAGGAGGGCTACGAGCAGCACTTC. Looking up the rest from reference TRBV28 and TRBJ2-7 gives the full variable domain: DVKVTQSSRYLVKRTGEKVFLECVQDMDHENMFWYRQDPGLGLRLIYFSYDVKMKEKGDIPEGYSVSREKKERFSLILESASTNQTSMYLCASSPQEGYEQHFGPGTRLTVT.

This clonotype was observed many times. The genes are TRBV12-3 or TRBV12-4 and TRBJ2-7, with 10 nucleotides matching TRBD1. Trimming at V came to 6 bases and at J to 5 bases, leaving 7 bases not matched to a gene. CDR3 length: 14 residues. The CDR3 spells CASSLGQGWDEQYF. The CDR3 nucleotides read TGTGCCAGCAGCTTGGGACAGGGGTGGGACGAGCAGTACTTC.

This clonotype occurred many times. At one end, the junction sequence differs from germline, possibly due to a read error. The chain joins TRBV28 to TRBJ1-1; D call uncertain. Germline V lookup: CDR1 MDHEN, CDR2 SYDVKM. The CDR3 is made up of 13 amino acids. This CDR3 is CASGLAPNTEAFF. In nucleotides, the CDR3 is TGTGCCAGCGGTTTAGCTCCGAACACTGAAGCTTTCTTT. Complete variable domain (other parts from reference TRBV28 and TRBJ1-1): DVKVTQSSRYLVKRTGEKVFLECVQDMDHENMFWYRQDPGLGLRLIYFSYDVKMKEKGDIPEGYSVSREKKERFSLILESASTNQTSMYLCASGLAPNTEAFFGQGTRLTVV.

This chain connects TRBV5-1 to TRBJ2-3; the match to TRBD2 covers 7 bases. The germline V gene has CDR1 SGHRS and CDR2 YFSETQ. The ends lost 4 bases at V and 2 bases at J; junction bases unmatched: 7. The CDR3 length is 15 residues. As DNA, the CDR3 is TGCGCCAGCAGCCCTGGACTAGATCTCACAGATACGCAGTATTTT. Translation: CASSPGLDLTDTQYF. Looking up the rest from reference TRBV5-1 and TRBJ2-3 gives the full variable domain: KAGVTQTPRYLIKTRGQQVTLSCSPISGHRSVSWYQQTPGQGLQFLFEYFSETQRNKGNFPGRFSGRQFSNSRSEMNVSTLELGDSALYLCASSPGLDLTDTQYFGPGTRLTVL.

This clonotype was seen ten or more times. CDR3 DNA: TGTGCCAGCAGCCAAGATCGAAGGGTCTCCTACGAGCAGTACTTC. Amino acid sequence: CASSQDRRVSYEQYF. The chain links TRBV3-1 to TRBJ2-7; D is ambiguous. The V gene lost 0 bases and the J gene lost 0 bases, with 9 bases spanning the gap. The germline CDR1 and CDR2 sequences are LGHDT and YNNKEL (reference sequence). The CDR3 covers 15 residues.

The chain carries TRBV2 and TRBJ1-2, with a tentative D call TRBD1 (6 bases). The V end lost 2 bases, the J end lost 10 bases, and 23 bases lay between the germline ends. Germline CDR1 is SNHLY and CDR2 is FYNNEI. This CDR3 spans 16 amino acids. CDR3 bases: TGTGCCAGCAGTGAACGTAGTGGGACACGGCAAGTTGTCTACACCTTC. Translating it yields CASSERSGTRQVVYTF. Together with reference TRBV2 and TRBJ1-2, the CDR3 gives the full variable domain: EPEVTQTPSHQVTQMGQEVILRCVPISNHLYFYWYRQILGQKVEFLVSFYNNEISEKSEIFDDQFSVERPDGSNFTLKIRSTKLEDSAMYFCASSERSGTRQVVYTFGSGTRLTVV.

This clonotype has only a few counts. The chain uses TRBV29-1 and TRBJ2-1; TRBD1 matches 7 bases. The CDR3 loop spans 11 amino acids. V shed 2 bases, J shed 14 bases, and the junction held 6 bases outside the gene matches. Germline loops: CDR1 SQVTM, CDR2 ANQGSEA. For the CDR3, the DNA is TGCAGCGTTGAATTTCGACAGGGCGAGTTCTTC. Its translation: CSVEFRQGEFF.

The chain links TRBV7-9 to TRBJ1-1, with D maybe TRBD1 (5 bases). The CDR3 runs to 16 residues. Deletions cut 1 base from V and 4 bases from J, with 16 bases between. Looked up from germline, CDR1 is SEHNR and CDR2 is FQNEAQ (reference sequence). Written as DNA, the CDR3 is TGTGCCAGCAGCTTAGTGTTGGGGGACGGGGGCACTGAAGCTTTCTTT. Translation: CASSLVLGDGGTEAFF.

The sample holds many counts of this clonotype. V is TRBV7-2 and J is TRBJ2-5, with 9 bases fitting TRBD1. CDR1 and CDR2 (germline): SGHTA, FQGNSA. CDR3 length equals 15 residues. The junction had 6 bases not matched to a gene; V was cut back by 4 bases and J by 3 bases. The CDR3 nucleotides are TGTGCCAGCAGCTCGTTACGGGACAGGGAAGAGACCCAGTACTTC. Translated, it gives CASSSLRDREETQYF.

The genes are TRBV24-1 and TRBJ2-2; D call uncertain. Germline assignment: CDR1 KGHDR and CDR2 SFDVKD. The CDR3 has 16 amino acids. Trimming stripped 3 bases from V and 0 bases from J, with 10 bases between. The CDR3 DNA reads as TGTGCCACCAGTGATGGGGTAGTCACGAACACCGGGGAGCTGTTTTTT. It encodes CATSDGVVTNTGELFF.

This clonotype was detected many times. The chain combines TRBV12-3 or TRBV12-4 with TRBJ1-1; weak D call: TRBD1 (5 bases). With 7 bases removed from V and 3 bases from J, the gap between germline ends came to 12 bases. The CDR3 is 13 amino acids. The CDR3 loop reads CASTSGGDTEAFF. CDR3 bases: TGTGCCAGCACCAGCGGGGGGGACACTGAAGCTTTCTTT.

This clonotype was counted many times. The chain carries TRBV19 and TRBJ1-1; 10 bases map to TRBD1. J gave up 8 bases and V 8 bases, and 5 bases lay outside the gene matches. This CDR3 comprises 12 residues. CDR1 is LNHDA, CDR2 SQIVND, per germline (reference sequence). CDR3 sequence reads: CASQTGGKEAFF. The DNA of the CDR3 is TGTGCCAGTCAGACAGGGGGCAAAGAAGCTTTCTTT.

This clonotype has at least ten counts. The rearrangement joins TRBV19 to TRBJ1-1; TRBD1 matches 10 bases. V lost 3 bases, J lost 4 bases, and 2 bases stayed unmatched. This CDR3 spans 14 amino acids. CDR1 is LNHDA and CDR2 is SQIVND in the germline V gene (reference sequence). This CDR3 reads CASSMGQGTTEAFF. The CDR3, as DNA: TGTGCCAGTAGTATGGGACAGGGGACCACTGAAGCTTTCTTT.

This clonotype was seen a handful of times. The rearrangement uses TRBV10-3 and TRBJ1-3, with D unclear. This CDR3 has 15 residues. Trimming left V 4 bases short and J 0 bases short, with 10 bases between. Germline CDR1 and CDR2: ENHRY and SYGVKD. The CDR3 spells CAISAPRVSGNTIYF. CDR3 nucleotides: TGTGCCATCAGTGCCCCGAGGGTCTCTGGAAACACCATATATTTT.

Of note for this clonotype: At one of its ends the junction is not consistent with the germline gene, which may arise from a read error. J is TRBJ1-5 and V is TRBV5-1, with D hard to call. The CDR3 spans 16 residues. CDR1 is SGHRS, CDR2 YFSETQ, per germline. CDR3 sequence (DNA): TGTGCCAGCAGCTACCTACGTGGTGGTTACAATCAGCCCCAGCATTTT. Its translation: CASSYLRGGYNQPQHF.

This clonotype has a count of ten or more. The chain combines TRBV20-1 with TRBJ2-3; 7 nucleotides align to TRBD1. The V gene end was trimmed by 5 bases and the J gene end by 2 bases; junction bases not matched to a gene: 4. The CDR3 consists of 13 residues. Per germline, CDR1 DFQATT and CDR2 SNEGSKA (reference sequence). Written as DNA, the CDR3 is TGCAGTGCTTACAGGGGCGACACAGATACGCAGTATTTT. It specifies CSAYRGDTDTQYF.

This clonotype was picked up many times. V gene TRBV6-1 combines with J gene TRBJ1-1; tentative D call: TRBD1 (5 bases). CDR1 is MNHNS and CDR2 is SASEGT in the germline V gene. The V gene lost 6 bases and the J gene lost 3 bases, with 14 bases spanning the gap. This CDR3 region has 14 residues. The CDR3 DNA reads TGTGCCAGCAGAGGGGCCGTGGGGGACACTGAAGCTTTCTTT. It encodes CASRGAVGDTEAFF.

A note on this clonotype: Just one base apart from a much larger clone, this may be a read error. In DNA, the CDR3 is TGTGCCAGCTCATCACAACGGCTTAACCTACGGACCTACGAGCAGTACTTC. Protein sequence: CASSSQRLNLRTYEQYF. The V and J genes are TRBV18 and TRBJ2-7; D unclear. V was shortened by 5 bases and J by 2 bases, with 22 bases between the two germline ends. The germline V gene has CDR1 KGHSH and CDR2 LQKENI. This CDR3 contains 17 residues.

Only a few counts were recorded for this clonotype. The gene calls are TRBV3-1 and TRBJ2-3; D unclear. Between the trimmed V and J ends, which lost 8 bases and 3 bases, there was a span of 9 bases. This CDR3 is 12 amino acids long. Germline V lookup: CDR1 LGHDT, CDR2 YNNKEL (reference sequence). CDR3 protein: CASVGITDTQYF. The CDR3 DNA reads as TGTGCCAGCGTAGGGATAACAGATACGCAGTATTTT.

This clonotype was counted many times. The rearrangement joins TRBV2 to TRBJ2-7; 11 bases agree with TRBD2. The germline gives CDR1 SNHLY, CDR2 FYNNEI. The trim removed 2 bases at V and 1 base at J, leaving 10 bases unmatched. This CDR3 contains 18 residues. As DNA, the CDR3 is TGTGCCAGCAGTGAACTCTACGGGACTAGCGGCAATTCCTACGAGCAGTACTTC. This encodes CASSELYGTSGNSYEQYF.

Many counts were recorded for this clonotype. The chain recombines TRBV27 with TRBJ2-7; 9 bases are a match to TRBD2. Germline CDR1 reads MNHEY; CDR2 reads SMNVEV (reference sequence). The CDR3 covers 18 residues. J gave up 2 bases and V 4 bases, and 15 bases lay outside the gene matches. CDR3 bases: TGTGCCAGCAGTTGCCCATCTGCCGGGACTAGCACCGCCTACGAGCAGTACTTC. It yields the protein CASSCPSAGTSTAYEQYF.

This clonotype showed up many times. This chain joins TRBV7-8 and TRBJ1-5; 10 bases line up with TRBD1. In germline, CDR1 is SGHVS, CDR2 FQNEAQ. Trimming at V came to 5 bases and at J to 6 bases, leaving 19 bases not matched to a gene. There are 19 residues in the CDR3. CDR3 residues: CASSQTIKLTGGWGQPQHF. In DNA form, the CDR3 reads TGTGCCAGCAGCCAAACAATTAAACTGACAGGGGGCTGGGGTCAGCCCCAGCATTTT.